This TCR beta chain derives from a study of brain T cells in children with intractable seizures. Sequencing used immunoSEQ multiplex PCR; TCRdb keeps in-frame clones, though not all of them. The table includes 70,000 to 90,000 clones, 90% to 95% detected once. The V end lost 0 bases, the J end lost 3 bases, and 11 bases lay between the germline ends. CDR3 size: 15 residues. CDR1 and CDR2 from the germline V gene are SEHNR and FQNEAQ (reference sequence). V and J are TRBV7-9 and TRBJ1-1; D not resolved. The starting material was peripheral blood, obtained at surgery. The clonotype was recovered from a boy under two years old with tuberous sclerosis and intractable seizures. The CDR3 DNA reads TGTGCCAGCAGCTTAGCCGACTTAATCTACACTGAAGCTTTCTTT. Its protein is CASSLADLIYTEAFF.